These 20 T cell receptor beta chains share one sample of origin, sequenced in a study of cytomegalovirus exposure and HLA in healthy donors. A multiplex PCR was run with 60 Vbeta primers and 13 Jbeta primers. The table came from immunoSEQ multiplex PCR; TCRdb's copy has only in-frame clones and leaves some out. Of about 98,000 clones detected, 80% to 90% appear once; the ten largest clones hold 1.4%. The source material was PBMCs. These TCRs come from a man aged 35-49 years in good health and CMV-seronegative.

The table lists this clone with a few counts. The chain uses TRBV7-2 and TRBJ1-1, with unresolved D. V shed 1 base and J shed 4 bases, with 13 bases lying between them. Germline loops: CDR1 SGHTA, CDR2 FQGNSA. The CDR3 contains 15 residues. The CDR3 protein is CASSLVPRTVTEAFF. The CDR3 coding sequence is TGTGCCAGCAGCTTAGTGCCCCGTACGGTCACTGAAGCTTTCTTT.

The chain recombines TRBV7-3 with TRBJ2-2; the match to TRBD2 covers 7 bases. Germline trimming cut 4 bases from V and 4 bases from J; bases unmatched to any gene: 6. The CDR3 is 15 amino acids. Germline V gene lookup returns CDR1 SGHTA and CDR2 FQGTGA. CDR3 sequence reads: CASSSARGITGELFF. In DNA, the CDR3 is TGTGCCAGCAGCTCCGCGCGGGGGATCACCGGGGAGCTGTTTTTT.

This clone was seen a single time. The chain employs TRBV6-1 and TRBJ2-7; D is unclear. CDR1 is MNHNS and CDR2 is SASEGT in the germline V gene. The CDR3 covers 14 residues. The V gene lost 11 bases and the J gene lost 5 bases, with 22 bases spanning the gap. DNA of the CDR3: TGTGCCGCCTCCCGAGGAGCGCTTGTCGACGAGCAGTACTTC. Encoded protein: CAASRGALVDEQYF.

The V gene is TRBV29-1, the J gene TRBJ2-7, with D maybe TRBD2 (5 bases). V dropped 6 bases and J dropped 7 bases, with 16 bases sitting between them. Germline V CDR1 and CDR2: SQVTM, ANQGSEA. The CDR3 runs 12 residues. The CDR3 is CSVAWASGEQYF. The CDR3 DNA follows: TGCAGCGTCGCATGGGCTTCGGGGGAGCAGTACTTC.

The V gene is TRBV9, the J gene TRBJ2-3; 9 bases are shared with TRBD1. The germline V gene encodes CDR1 SGDLS and CDR2 YYNGEE. V lost 4 bases to trimming and J lost 2 bases; unmatched junction nucleotides: 5. The CDR3 extends over 15 amino acids. CDR3 nucleotides: TGTGCCAGCAGCCCACGGACAGGGGACACAGATACGCAGTATTTT. Its translation: CASSPRTGDTDTQYF.

The chain links TRBV4-3 to TRBJ2-2; D is unresolved. CDR3 size: 13 residues. Germline CDR1 and CDR2: LGHNA and YSLEER. V was clipped by 0 bases and J by 6 bases, with 5 bases between them. This CDR3 reads CASSQDPAGELFF. The CDR3 DNA sequence: TGCGCCAGCAGCCAAGATCCGGCCGGGGAGCTGTTTTTT.

This clone turned up a few times. The CDR3 loop reads CASRGRYLDTQYF. The CDR3 DNA reads TGTGCCAGCAGGGGGCGATACCTGGATACGCAGTATTTT. The V call is TRBV27, the J call TRBJ2-3; D may be TRBD1 (5 bases). The V end lost 6 bases, the J end lost 6 bases, and 13 bases lay between the germline ends. Germline CDR1 reads MNHEY; CDR2 reads SMNVEV (reference sequence). This CDR3 comprises 13 residues.

V and J are TRBV2 and TRBJ2-7, with D possibly being TRBD1 (6 bases). Germline CDR1 SNHLY, CDR2 FYNNEI. Trimming took 8 bases from V and 3 from J, leaving 14 bases between them. The CDR3 contains 13 residues. The CDR3 protein is CASGRTADYEQYF. In nucleotides, the CDR3 is TGTGCCAGCGGGCGGACAGCAGACTACGAGCAGTACTTC.

This chain connects TRBV6-1 to TRBJ2-5, with TRBD2 identical over 10 bases. The germline V gene has CDR1 MNHNS and CDR2 SASEGT. J gave up 5 bases and V 4 bases, and 13 bases lay outside the gene matches. This CDR3 spans 17 amino acids. This chain's CDR3 is CASSVLSGGALIETQYF. The CDR3 DNA reads TGTGCCAGCAGTGTTTTAAGCGGGGGGGCCTTAATTGAGACCCAGTACTTC.

Here the CDR3 DNA reads TGCGCCAGCAGCTTGGGCAGGGGGAACTATGGCTACACCTTC. Encoded protein: CASSLGRGNYGYTF. This chain uses TRBV5-1 with TRBJ1-2; 7 bases match TRBD1. The V gene's germline CDR1 is SGHRS and CDR2 YFSETQ. The CDR3 contains 14 residues. The junction had 1 base not matched to a gene; V was cut back by 0 bases and J by 2 bases.

The V call is TRBV19, the J call TRBJ1-5; D might be TRBD1 (6 bases). The CDR3 length is 14 residues. Deletions cut 7 bases from V and 1 base from J, with 11 bases between. Germline CDR1 reads LNHDA; CDR2 reads SQIVND (reference sequence). For the CDR3, the DNA is TGTGCCAGTACGGACAGAAAAAGCAATCAGCCCCAGCATTTT. Protein sequence: CASTDRKSNQPQHF.

CDR3 in amino acids: CASSLNANPSYNEQFF. DNA for the CDR3: TGTGCCAGCAGCTTAAATGCTAATCCCTCCTACAATGAGCAGTTCTTC. The V gene is TRBV7-2, the J gene TRBJ2-1; D is unresolved. CDR3 length: 16 residues. The germline V and J ends were trimmed by 2 bases and 0 bases, with 11 bases remaining between them. Germline V gene sequence: CDR1 SGHTA, CDR2 FQGNSA.

V gene TRBV28 combines with J gene TRBJ2-5; 10 bases agree with TRBD2. This CDR3 comprises 17 residues. CDR1 is MDHEN, CDR2 SYDVKM, per germline. V gave up 5 bases and J gave up 1 base; unmatched junction bases: 10. The CDR3 DNA reads as TGTGCCAGCAGTCTCGTCAGCGGGGGGGGTCTCCAAGAGACCCAGTACTTC. Encoded protein: CASSLVSGGGLQETQYF.

The rearrangement links TRBV5-1 to TRBJ2-1; tentatively, D is TRBD1 (6 bases). CDR1 and CDR2 from the germline V gene are SGHRS and YFSETQ. This CDR3 has 15 residues. The V and J ends lost 4 bases and 3 bases respectively, with 14 bases between them. The DNA for the CDR3 is TGCGCCAGCAGCCAAACAGGGTCCAGCTACAATGAGCAGTTCTTC. This sequence encodes CASSQTGSSYNEQFF.

A few counts support this clone. This chain connects TRBV5-5 to TRBJ2-7, with 9 nucleotides matching TRBD2. The CDR3 covers 18 residues. Germline V gene data show CDR1 as SGHKS and CDR2 as YYEKEE (reference sequence). J lost 0 bases, V lost 0 bases, and 10 bases had no gene match. The CDR3 is CASSLAQRAGGRSYEQYF. CDR3 in DNA: TGTGCCAGCAGCTTGGCACAGAGAGCGGGGGGACGCTCCTACGAGCAGTACTTC.

This clone appeared a single time. This chain links TRBV5-1 with TRBJ2-5; 7 bases fit TRBD1. CDR1 and CDR2 from the germline V gene are SGHRS and YFSETQ. CDR3 size: 12 residues. Unmatched junction bases numbered 5, after V lost 7 bases and J lost 5 bases. CDR3 sequence reads: CASGTGAETQYF. The CDR3 bases are TGCGCCAGCGGCACAGGGGCCGAGACCCAGTACTTC.

This clone came up a few times. Other DNA sequences in this sample translate to the same CDR3. The chain combines TRBV9 with TRBJ2-6; 8 bases map to TRBD2. This CDR3 region has 15 residues. V lost 3 bases, J lost 4 bases, and 3 bases stayed unmatched. Germline V lookup: CDR1 SGDLS, CDR2 YYNGEE. The CDR3 loop is CASSGAGAGANVLTF. CDR3 coding DNA: TGTGCCAGCAGCGGAGCGGGGGCCGGGGCCAACGTCCTGACTTTC. The full variable domain, completed using reference TRBV9 and TRBJ2-6, is DSGVTQTPKHLITATGQRVTLRCSPRSGDLSVYWYQQSLDQGLQFLIQYYNGEERAKGNILERFSAQQFPDLHSELNLSSLELGDSALYFCASSGAGAGANVLTFGAGSRLTVL.

The gene calls are TRBV6-1 and TRBJ1-5; 8 bases line up with TRBD1. The length of the CDR3 is 12 residues. Per the germline V gene, CDR1 is MNHNS and CDR2 is SASEGT. Trimming cost V 6 bases and J 10 bases; bases outside gene matches: 5. The CDR3 DNA reads TGTGCCAGCAGGGACGACAGGGGTCCCCAGCATTTT. Its protein is CASRDDRGPQHF.

The rearrangement uses TRBV6-5 and TRBJ2-7; tentative D call: TRBD2 (6 bases). Germline loops: CDR1 MNHEY, CDR2 SVGAGI. V lost 6 bases and J lost 3, with 15 bases in between. The CDR3 has 14 amino acids. The CDR3 reads CASSRLLEGYEQYF. The CDR3 DNA is TGTGCCAGCAGCCGCCTCTTGGAGGGCTACGAGCAGTACTTC.

The chain is built from TRBV6-5 and TRBJ2-5; D gene unclear. The DNA end favors TRBJ2-7, so the J call may be wrong. The CDR3 extends over 13 amino acids. Germline V CDR1 and CDR2: MNHEY, SVGAGI. The CDR3 is CASRRQYFYEQYF. Here the CDR3 DNA reads TGTGCCAGCAGACGACAATACTTCTACGAGCAGTACTTC.